This passage covers 30 T cell receptor beta chains from one sample sequenced in a study of early T cells in non-severe SARS-CoV-2 infection. Each CDR3 protein gets one entry after TCRdb re-called the 5' RACE reads with MiXCR. The table has under 40,000 distinct CDR3 sequences, 4.5% to 7.5% seen once. The sample consisted of whole blood. The receptors here all came from an adult who was a healthcare worker with PCR-confirmed SARS-CoV-2 infection or an uninfected control (not recorded which).

This clonotype was seen many times. DNA of the CDR3: TGTGCCAGCAGGACAGGGATAAAATCTGGGGCCAACGTCCTGACTTTC. The encoded protein is CASRTGIKSGANVLTF. The chain links TRBV27 to TRBJ2-6; 7 bases agree with TRBD1. Germline lookup yields CDR1 MNHEY and CDR2 SMNVEV (reference sequence). The CDR3 is made up of 16 amino acids. V dropped 6 bases and J dropped 1; count of bases not matched to a gene: 6.

This clonotype was picked up a small number of times. This chain joins TRBV7-6 and TRBJ1-2, with 12 bases matching TRBD1. Germline V CDR1 and CDR2: SGHVS, FNYEAQ. The V and J ends lost 8 bases and 4 bases, in that order; junction bases with no gene match: 11. There are 16 residues in the CDR3. CDR3 region: CASSPSGTGGRYGYTF. DNA of the CDR3: TGTGCCAGCTCACCTTCCGGGACAGGGGGCCGCTATGGCTACACCTTC.

The rearrangement uses TRBV7-2 and TRBJ2-5; maybe TRBD2 (6 bases). CDR3 length: 12 residues. V gave up 5 bases and J gave up 5 bases, with 9 bases separating them. Germline V CDR1 and CDR2: SGHTA, FQGNSA. CDR3 bases: TGTGCCAGCAGCCGGGCGGGGGAGACCCAGTACTTC. It specifies CASSRAGETQYF.

This clonotype came up many times. V usage is TRBV6-6 and J usage is TRBJ2-2; possible D gene TRBD1, 6 bases. The V end lost 0 bases, the J end lost 1 base, and 12 bases lay between the germline ends. The CDR3 covers 17 residues. CDR1 is MNHNY, CDR2 SVGAGI, per germline (reference sequence). CDR3: CASSYSGRGLNTGELFF. Here the CDR3 DNA reads TGTGCCAGCAGTTACTCCGGCAGGGGCTTGAACACCGGGGAGCTGTTTTTT.

This clonotype showed up many times. The V call is TRBV7-2, the J call TRBJ2-3; possible D gene TRBD2, 6 bases. This CDR3 region has 14 residues. V was shortened by 3 bases and J by 1 base, with 8 bases between the two germline ends. From germline, CDR1 is SGHTA and CDR2 FQGNSA. CDR3 bases: TGTGCCAGCAGCTTCGTAGCGGGCACAGATACGCAGTATTTT. Its translation is CASSFVAGTDTQYF.

This clonotype was found many times. This chain links TRBV12-3 or TRBV12-4 with TRBJ2-7, with 11 positions matching TRBD2. This CDR3 region has 13 residues. The ends lost 4 bases at V and 6 bases at J; junction bases unmatched: 2. CDR3 sequence reads: CASSSGLAAEQYF. The DNA of the CDR3 is TGTGCCAGCAGTTCGGGACTAGCGGCCGAGCAGTACTTC.

Ten or more counts support this clonotype. In DNA form, the CDR3 reads TGTGCCAGCGTAGGACGGAACAATGAGCAGTTCTTC. It encodes CASVGRNNEQFF. The gene calls are TRBV5-5 and TRBJ2-1; D uncertain. In germline, CDR1 is SGHKS, CDR2 YYEKEE (reference sequence). V was trimmed by 7 bases and J by 5 bases, leaving 10 bases between them. The CDR3 covers 12 residues.

This clonotype was observed many times. The V gene is TRBV7-9, the J gene TRBJ2-3, with 9 bases fitting TRBD2. V dropped 5 bases and J dropped 2; count of bases not matched to a gene: 8. Germline V gene data show CDR1 as SEHNR and CDR2 as FQNEAQ (reference sequence). The CDR3 is 16 amino acids. The CDR3 loop is CASSTPGGGATDTQYF. DNA of the CDR3: TGTGCCAGCAGCACGCCGGGCGGGGGGGCCACAGATACGCAGTATTTT.

This clonotype was seen many times. The J gene is TRBJ1-5, the V gene TRBV12-3 or TRBV12-4; the D gene is possibly TRBD1 (6 bases). CDR3 length: 14 amino acids. Trimming left V 4 bases short and J 6 bases short, with 13 bases between. The CDR3 here is CASSSNRVRQPQHF. The CDR3 DNA reads TGTGCCAGCAGTTCCAACAGGGTCCGTCAGCCCCAGCATTTT.

This clonotype was observed at least ten times. This rearrangement joins TRBV25-1 to TRBJ1-1; D not resolved. The CDR3 spans 14 residues. Germline V CDR1 and CDR2: MGHDK, SYGVNS. V shed 5 bases and J shed 5 bases, with 15 bases lying between them. The CDR3 protein is CASSPTGAGTEAFF. The CDR3 nucleotides are TGTGCCAGCAGTCCAACGGGCGCGGGGACTGAAGCTTTCTTT.

The table lists this clonotype with many counts. The rearrangement uses TRBV20-1 and TRBJ2-1; 11 bases are shared with TRBD2. V trimming: 8 bases; J trimming: 5 bases; junction bases outside the gene matches: 11. The CDR3 covers 15 residues. Germline V gene sequence: CDR1 DFQATT, CDR2 SNEGSKA (reference sequence). CDR3: CSRHRLAGLNNEQFF. The CDR3 DNA reads TGCAGTCGCCACCGACTAGCGGGACTAAACAATGAGCAGTTCTTC.

This clonotype was found many times. CDR3: CASSQGLAGVLTGELFF. In DNA, the CDR3 is TGTGCCAGCAGTCAGGGACTAGCGGGAGTCTTGACCGGGGAGCTGTTTTTT. The chain carries TRBV6-5 and TRBJ2-2; 14 bases are a match to TRBD2. V lost 5 bases to trimming and J lost 5 bases; unmatched junction nucleotides: 7. Germline-derived CDR1 and CDR2 are MNHEY and SVGAGI. The CDR3 is made up of 17 amino acids.

This clonotype was counted ten times or more. The chain couples TRBV5-1 to TRBJ2-7, with TRBD2 matching 13 bases. This CDR3 contains 17 residues. Looked up from germline, CDR1 is SGHRS and CDR2 is YFSETQ. V gave up 2 bases and J gave up 2 bases; unmatched junction bases: 7. This CDR3 is CASSFGTSGIATYEQYF. Here the CDR3 DNA reads TGCGCCAGCAGCTTCGGGACTAGCGGGATTGCCACCTACGAGCAGTACTTC.

This clonotype turned up a few times. The chain carries TRBV29-1 and TRBJ1-1; D uncertain. There are 14 residues in the CDR3. Per germline, CDR1 SQVTM and CDR2 ANQGSEA. Deletions cut 3 bases from V and 3 bases from J, with 14 bases between. In DNA form, the CDR3 reads TGCAGCGTTGATGCTGGGTTTACCGACACTGAAGCTTTCTTT. Amino acid sequence: CSVDAGFTDTEAFF.

This clonotype was recorded at least ten times. This chain links TRBV3-1 with TRBJ2-3; no clear D. The germline CDR1 and CDR2 sequences are LGHDT and YNNKEL (reference sequence). The CDR3 length is 14 residues. V lost 2 bases and J 4 bases, leaving 10 bases between the germline ends. CDR3 DNA: TGTGCCAGCAGCCAAATTGTTCAGGCAGATACGCAGTATTTT. Protein product: CASSQIVQADTQYF.

This clonotype was recorded at least ten times. The rearrangement links TRBV5-6 to TRBJ2-7; possible D gene TRBD2, 5 bases. CDR1 is SGHDT, CDR2 YYEEEE, per germline. The length of the CDR3 is 15 residues. The germline V and J ends were trimmed by 3 bases and 2 bases, with 15 bases remaining between them. In nucleotides, the CDR3 is TGTGCCAGCAGCTCAGTTCGGGATGCTACCTACGAGCAGTACTTC. Protein product: CASSSVRDATYEQYF.

This clonotype was detected many times. This sequence joins TRBV21-1 and TRBJ2-3; the table's D gene call, TRBD1, was not cross checked with the DNA. TRBV21-1 is a listed pseudogene. This CDR3 comprises 18 residues. DNA for the CDR3: TGTGCCAGCAGCGATGGGGTTGACAGGGGGACCTTCACAGATACGCAGTATTTT. Encoded protein: CASSDGVDRGTFTDTQYF.

This clonotype has at least ten counts. The DNA for the CDR3 is TGTGCCAGCAGTATAAGACAGGGTCGTGAAGCTTTCTTT. It yields the protein CASSIRQGREAFF. The chain joins TRBV6-1 to TRBJ1-1; 7 nucleotides agree with TRBD1. There are 13 residues in the CDR3. Germline V lookup: CDR1 MNHNS, CDR2 SASEGT. The ends lost 5 bases at V and 7 bases at J; junction bases unmatched: 7.

This clonotype was seen only a few times. This may be a read error: a much more frequent sequence differs by one nucleotide. The genes are TRBV2 and TRBJ2-1; D is possibly TRBD2 (5 bases). CDR1 is SNHLY and CDR2 is FYNNEI in the germline V gene. The V and J ends lost 6 bases and 2 bases respectively, with 11 bases between them. The CDR3 length is 14 residues. The CDR3 sequence is CASSAETTYNEQFF. The CDR3 DNA follows: TGTGCCAGCAGCGCCGAGACTACCTACAATGAGCAGTTCTTC.

There are many counts of this clonotype. The chain has TRBV5-1 and TRBJ1-1; no firm D call. The CDR3 consists of 13 residues. In germline, CDR1 is SGHRS, CDR2 YFSETQ. V dropped 0 bases and J dropped 12 bases, with 15 bases sitting between them. In DNA, the CDR3 is TGCGCCAGCAGCTTGGAAATAGGCAGTGAGACTTTCTTT. It specifies CASSLEIGSETFF.

This clonotype was seen many times. The rearrangement uses TRBV6-1 and TRBJ1-1; no firm D call. CDR1 is MNHNS and CDR2 is SASEGT in the germline V gene. The CDR3 totals 15 residues. V was trimmed by 6 bases and J by 0 bases, leaving 14 bases between them. CDR3 DNA sequence: TGTGCCAGCAGAACAAGGGAGAACATGAACACTGAAGCTTTCTTT. Protein sequence: CASRTRENMNTEAFF.

This clonotype was recorded at least ten times. The gene calls are TRBV27 and TRBJ2-3; 9 positions match TRBD2. Germline CDR1 reads MNHEY; CDR2 reads SMNVEV (reference sequence). This CDR3 is built from 13 residues. Trimming cost V 10 bases and J 0 bases; bases outside gene matches: 2. CDR3 loop: CATLAGSTDTQYF. CDR3 bases: TGTGCCACCCTAGCGGGAAGCACAGATACGCAGTATTTT.

This clonotype was recorded many times. This chain uses TRBV10-3 with TRBJ2-1; 13 nucleotides align to TRBD2. J gave up 6 bases and V 6 bases, and 5 bases lay outside the gene matches. From germline, CDR1 is ENHRY and CDR2 SYGVKD. This CDR3 contains 15 residues. This CDR3 reads CAIRGLAGILNEQFF. CDR3 coding DNA: TGTGCCATCAGGGGACTAGCGGGGATACTCAATGAGCAGTTCTTC.

The chain combines TRBV9 with TRBJ1-2; D remains unclear. This CDR3 contains 15 residues. V lost 0 bases, J lost 0 bases, and 9 bases lay in between. In germline, CDR1 is SGDLS, CDR2 YYNGEE. CDR3 protein: CASSVALGPNYGYTF. The CDR3 DNA reads TGTGCCAGCAGCGTAGCCTTGGGCCCTAACTATGGCTACACCTTC.

This clonotype was counted many times. V is TRBV29-1 and J is TRBJ1-2, with D uncertain. The CDR3 totals 12 residues. CDR1 is SQVTM and CDR2 is ANQGSEA in the germline V gene. CDR3 bases: TGCAGATCCGTCATACACAGCTATGGCTACACCTTC. Protein sequence: CRSVIHSYGYTF.

This clonotype occurred many times. J is TRBJ1-2 and V is TRBV30; 8 nucleotides align to TRBD1. This CDR3 has 12 residues. Per germline, CDR1 GTSNPN and CDR2 SVGIG (reference sequence). Germline trimming cut 5 bases from V and 6 bases from J; bases unmatched to any gene: 5. CDR3: CAWQTGGDGYTF. The DNA of the CDR3 is TGTGCCTGGCAAACAGGGGGGGATGGCTACACCTTC.

This clonotype has a count of ten or more. The V gene is TRBV2, the J gene TRBJ2-7; the match to TRBD2 covers 7 bases. The CDR3 is 16 amino acids. CDR1 SNHLY and CDR2 FYNNEI come from the germline V gene. The V gene end was trimmed by 0 bases and the J gene end by 3 bases; junction bases not matched to a gene: 8. CDR3 sequence: CASSEARQGLLYEQYF. For the CDR3, the DNA is TGTGCCAGCAGTGAAGCGCGGCAGGGACTACTCTACGAGCAGTACTTC.

This chain uses TRBV6-5 with TRBJ2-1; D may be TRBD1 (6 bases). The CDR3 sequence is 15 residues long. Germline-derived CDR1 and CDR2 are MNHEY and SVGAGI. The germline V and J ends were trimmed by 2 bases and 6 bases, with 14 bases remaining between them. The CDR3 DNA sequence: TGTGCCAGCAGTTACCAGGGGCAGGCGTGCAATGAGCAGTTCTTC. It translates to CASSYQGQACNEQFF.

This clonotype has a count of ten or more. The chain recombines TRBV30 with TRBJ2-2, with D perhaps TRBD1 (5 bases). The V end lost 0 bases, the J end lost 5 bases, and 10 bases lay between the germline ends. Germline CDR1 reads GTSNPN; CDR2 reads SVGIG (reference sequence). There are 14 residues in the CDR3. The CDR3 DNA sequence: TGTGCCTGGAGTGTACAGGAATTTACCGGGGAGCTGTTTTTT. Protein sequence: CAWSVQEFTGELFF.

Many counts were recorded for this clonotype. The chain combines TRBV19 with TRBJ2-3, with D possibly called TRBD1 or TRBD2 (6 bases each). Germline V lookup: CDR1 LNHDA, CDR2 SQIVND (reference sequence). This CDR3 comprises 14 residues. Deletions cut 8 bases from V and 2 bases from J, with 14 bases between. DNA for the CDR3: TGTGCCAGTCGGGACAAGGACTACACAGATACGCAGTATTTT. It yields the protein CASRDKDYTDTQYF.